This TCR beta chain was sequenced for a study of circulating and synovial CD4+ cells in juvenile arthritis. Broader study findings: Bulk blood CD4 samples held at least an order of magnitude more or fewer genomes than CPL. These blood cells shared more CDR3 sequences with synovium than bulk blood.

As concerns this clone: Its antigen is unidentified.

Here immunoSEQ multiplex PCR was the method, and the copy in TCRdb shows in-frame clones only, minus some. The sample shows tens of thousands of clones, approximately 94% of them seen only once. Sample: CD4+ T cells from blood. The TCR comes from a human donor with juvenile idiopathic arthritis.

CDR3 protein: CSVGNRGIVENIQYF. The CDR3 region has the DNA TGCAGCGTTGGGAACAGGGGGATCGTTGAAAACATTCAGTACTTC. J is TRBJ2-4 and V is TRBV29-1, with TRBD1 matching 8 bases. Unmatched junction bases numbered 10, after V lost 4 bases and J lost 5 bases. The CDR3 covers 15 residues. CDR1 and CDR2 from the germline V gene are SQVTM and ANQGSEA.